Following are 15 T cell receptor beta chains from one sample sequenced in a study of OX40 agonist ivuxolimab in advanced cancers. The library was made by the immunoSEQ multiplex PCR assay. The source is immuneACCESS, and TCRdb retained only in-frame sequences with V and J called. Part of the clones is not carried over; for the studies checked, unresolved V genes explain less than half of this, and the remainder is unexplained. The sample yields tens of thousands of clones; roughly 88% were counted once. The top ten hold around 5.1% of the sample. This material consisted of CD4+ or CD8+ T cells sorted from blood, taken in a trial of the OX40 agonist ivuxolimab. The source is an adult with an advanced solid tumor such as melanoma, head and neck, liver or kidney cancer.

This clone was seen a single time. This rearrangement joins TRBV7-6 to TRBJ1-5; 9 bases fit TRBD1. Looked up from germline, CDR1 is SGHVS and CDR2 is FNYEAQ. CDR3 length equals 16 residues. The ends lost 5 bases at V and 7 bases at J; junction bases unmatched: 12. CDR3 protein: CASSPRIQGAEQPQHF. In nucleotides, the CDR3 is TGTGCCAGCAGCCCTCGTATACAGGGGGCGGAGCAGCCCCAGCATTTT.

The chain recombines TRBV2 with TRBJ2-5, with unresolved D. The germline V and J ends were trimmed by 8 bases and 2 bases, with 15 bases remaining between them. The CDR3 loop spans 14 amino acids. Germline CDR1 and CDR2: SNHLY and FYNNEI. CDR3 sequence reads: CASRQPTSQETQYF. CDR3 in DNA: TGTGCCAGCCGGCAGCCAACCTCTCAAGAGACCCAGTACTTC.

The chain combines TRBV28 with TRBJ2-2; 9 bases fit TRBD1. CDR3 length equals 16 residues. V shed 5 bases, J shed 4 bases, and the junction held 8 bases outside the gene matches. The V gene's germline CDR1 is MDHEN and CDR2 SYDVKM. CDR3 in DNA: TGTGCCAGCAGTGCCGAGACAGGGGGGGGCACCGGGGAGCTGTTTTTT. Translation gives CASSAETGGGTGELFF.

This chain joins TRBV5-6 and TRBJ2-7; 8 positions match TRBD1. Losses at the gene ends were 4 bases for V and 6 bases for J; bases not matched to a gene: 6. Germline CDR1 SGHDT, CDR2 YYEEEE. The CDR3 sequence is 13 residues long. The CDR3 region is CASSPRGLREQYF. The CDR3 DNA is TGTGCCAGCAGCCCCAGGGGGCTCCGCGAGCAGTACTTC.

This sequence joins TRBV28 and TRBJ2-6; TRBD2 might be the D (5 bases). The V gene's germline CDR1 is MDHEN and CDR2 SYDVKM. V dropped 6 bases and J dropped 4 bases, with 19 bases sitting between them. This CDR3 has 17 amino acids. CDR3 in amino acids: CASRYWTSGNGANVLTF. For the CDR3, the DNA is TGTGCCAGCAGGTACTGGACCTCCGGGAACGGGGCCAACGTCCTGACTTTC.

This chain uses TRBV5-1 with TRBJ2-2, with TRBD1 as a possible D gene (5 bases). The V end lost 0 bases, the J end lost 2 bases, and 11 bases lay between the germline ends. CDR1 and CDR2 (germline): SGHRS, YFSETQ. The CDR3 runs to 16 residues. In DNA, the CDR3 is TGCGCCAGCAGCTTGGCCGACAGTCTCAACACCGGGGAGCTGTTTTTT. Translated: CASSLADSLNTGELFF.

The V call is TRBV7-2, the J call TRBJ2-7; maybe TRBD1 (5 bases). The CDR3 covers 16 residues. The germline CDR1 and CDR2 sequences are SGHTA and FQGNSA. V lost 1 base and J 6 bases, leaving 19 bases between the germline ends. This chain's CDR3 is CASSLGGVGLASEQYF. The CDR3 coding sequence is TGTGCCAGCAGCTTAGGTGGGGTGGGGCTCGCCTCCGAGCAGTACTTC.

The chain couples TRBV30 to TRBJ1-2, with D hard to call. The V end was cut by 2 bases, the J end by 1 base, with 8 bases between. The CDR3 is 13 residues long. The germline CDR1 and CDR2 sequences are GTSNPN and SVGIG (reference sequence). The CDR3, as DNA: TGTGCCTGGAGTACCGAATTTAACTATGGCTACACCTTC. Residues: CAWSTEFNYGYTF.

The chain couples TRBV2 to TRBJ2-1, with 9 bases that match TRBD1. The CDR3 length is 14 residues. Trimming cost V 6 bases and J 6 bases; bases outside gene matches: 6. Germline CDR1 reads SNHLY; CDR2 reads FYNNEI. The CDR3 region is CASRPGQGGNEQFF. The CDR3 nucleotides read TGTGCCAGCAGACCGGGACAGGGAGGCAATGAGCAGTTCTTC.

The chain carries TRBV29-1 and TRBJ1-2; D gene ambiguous. V was trimmed by 3 bases and J by 5 bases, leaving 13 bases between them. Per germline, CDR1 SQVTM and CDR2 ANQGSEA. The CDR3 sequence is 13 residues long. The CDR3: CSVELGMEYGYTF. CDR3 bases: TGCAGCGTTGAGCTGGGGATGGAGTATGGCTACACCTTC.

The V and J genes are TRBV15 and TRBJ2-1; 7 positions match TRBD2. The V gene end was trimmed by 3 bases and the J gene end by 0 bases; junction bases not matched to a gene: 5. Germline loops: CDR1 LNHNV, CDR2 YYDKDF (reference sequence). This CDR3 is built from 16 residues. The CDR3 spells CATSRDGGSSYNEQFF. The DNA for the CDR3 is TGTGCCACCAGCAGGGACGGGGGGAGCTCCTACAATGAGCAGTTCTTC.

The V and J genes are TRBV25-1 and TRBJ2-3; D ambiguous. Germline-derived CDR1 and CDR2 are MGHDK and SYGVNS. The V and J ends lost 5 bases and 4 bases respectively, with 7 bases between them. The CDR3 runs 12 residues. CDR3 residues: CASSMEADTQYF. In DNA form, the CDR3 reads TGTGCCAGCAGTATGGAAGCAGATACGCAGTATTTT.

This chain links TRBV28 with TRBJ1-5; D is unresolved. V lost 1 base, J lost 0 bases, and 7 bases lay in between. The CDR3 is 15 residues long. Germline CDR1 reads MDHEN; CDR2 reads SYDVKM. The CDR3 is CASSLSSYSNQPQHF. The CDR3 coding sequence is TGTGCCAGCAGTTTATCATCGTATAGCAATCAGCCCCAGCATTTT.

The rearrangement links TRBV7-9 to TRBJ2-1, with 13 bases matching TRBD2. CDR3 size: 16 residues. Germline V gene lookup returns CDR1 SEHNR and CDR2 FQNEAQ (reference sequence). V was pared by 5 bases and J by 8 bases, with 9 bases of the junction left unmatched. CDR3 sequence: CASSLRLAGGLDEQFF. DNA for the CDR3: TGTGCCAGCAGCCTACGACTAGCGGGAGGTCTCGATGAGCAGTTCTTC.

The J gene is TRBJ2-3, the V gene TRBV27; the D is unclear. The V end lost 5 bases, the J end lost 1 base, and 4 bases lay between the germline ends. The CDR3 has 12 amino acids. The V gene's germline CDR1 is MNHEY and CDR2 SMNVEV (reference sequence). CDR3 residues: CASSARTDTQYF. CDR3 nucleotide sequence: TGTGCCAGCAGTGCCCGCACAGATACGCAGTATTTT.